This TCR beta chain came from a study of cytomegalovirus exposure and HLA in healthy donors. Notes on the study in general: As a later analysis revealed, the rate of TCR association differed by HLA locus, with DRB1 most and HLA-C fewest.

Remarks on this clone: What it binds is unknown.

A multiplex PCR was run with 60 Vbeta primers and 13 Jbeta primers. Repertoires were generated with immunoSEQ multiplex PCR, while TCRdb's copy carries only in-frame clones and drops some. Seen here are about 150,000 clones, around 79% observed once, and the top ten hold about 2.8%. Germline loops: CDR1 SGHVS, CDR2 FQNEAQ. V gave up 5 bases and J gave up 1 base; unmatched junction bases: 3. The CDR3 totals 16 residues. The TCR comes from a man younger than 35 in good health and CMV-seronegative. Sequenced: PBMCs. The rearrangement joins TRBV7-8 to TRBJ2-2, with 11 bases that match TRBD2. The CDR3 DNA sequence: TGTGCCAGCAGCCACGGACTAGCGGGGAACACCGGGGAGCTGTTTTTT. It translates to CASSHGLAGNTGELFF.